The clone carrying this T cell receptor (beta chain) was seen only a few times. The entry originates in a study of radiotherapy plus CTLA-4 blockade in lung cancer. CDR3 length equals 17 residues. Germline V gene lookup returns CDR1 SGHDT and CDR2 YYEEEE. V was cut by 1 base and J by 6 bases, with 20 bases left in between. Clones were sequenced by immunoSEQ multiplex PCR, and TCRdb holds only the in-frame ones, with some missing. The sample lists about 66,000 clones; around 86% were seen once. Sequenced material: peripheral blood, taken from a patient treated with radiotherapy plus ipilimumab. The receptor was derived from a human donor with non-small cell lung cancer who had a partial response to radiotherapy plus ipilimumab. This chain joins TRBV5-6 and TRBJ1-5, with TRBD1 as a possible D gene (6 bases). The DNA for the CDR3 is TGTGCCAGCAGCTTGTACGAGGGGGGGGCCTGGAGTCAGCCCCAGCATTTT. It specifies CASSLYEGGAWSQPQHF.